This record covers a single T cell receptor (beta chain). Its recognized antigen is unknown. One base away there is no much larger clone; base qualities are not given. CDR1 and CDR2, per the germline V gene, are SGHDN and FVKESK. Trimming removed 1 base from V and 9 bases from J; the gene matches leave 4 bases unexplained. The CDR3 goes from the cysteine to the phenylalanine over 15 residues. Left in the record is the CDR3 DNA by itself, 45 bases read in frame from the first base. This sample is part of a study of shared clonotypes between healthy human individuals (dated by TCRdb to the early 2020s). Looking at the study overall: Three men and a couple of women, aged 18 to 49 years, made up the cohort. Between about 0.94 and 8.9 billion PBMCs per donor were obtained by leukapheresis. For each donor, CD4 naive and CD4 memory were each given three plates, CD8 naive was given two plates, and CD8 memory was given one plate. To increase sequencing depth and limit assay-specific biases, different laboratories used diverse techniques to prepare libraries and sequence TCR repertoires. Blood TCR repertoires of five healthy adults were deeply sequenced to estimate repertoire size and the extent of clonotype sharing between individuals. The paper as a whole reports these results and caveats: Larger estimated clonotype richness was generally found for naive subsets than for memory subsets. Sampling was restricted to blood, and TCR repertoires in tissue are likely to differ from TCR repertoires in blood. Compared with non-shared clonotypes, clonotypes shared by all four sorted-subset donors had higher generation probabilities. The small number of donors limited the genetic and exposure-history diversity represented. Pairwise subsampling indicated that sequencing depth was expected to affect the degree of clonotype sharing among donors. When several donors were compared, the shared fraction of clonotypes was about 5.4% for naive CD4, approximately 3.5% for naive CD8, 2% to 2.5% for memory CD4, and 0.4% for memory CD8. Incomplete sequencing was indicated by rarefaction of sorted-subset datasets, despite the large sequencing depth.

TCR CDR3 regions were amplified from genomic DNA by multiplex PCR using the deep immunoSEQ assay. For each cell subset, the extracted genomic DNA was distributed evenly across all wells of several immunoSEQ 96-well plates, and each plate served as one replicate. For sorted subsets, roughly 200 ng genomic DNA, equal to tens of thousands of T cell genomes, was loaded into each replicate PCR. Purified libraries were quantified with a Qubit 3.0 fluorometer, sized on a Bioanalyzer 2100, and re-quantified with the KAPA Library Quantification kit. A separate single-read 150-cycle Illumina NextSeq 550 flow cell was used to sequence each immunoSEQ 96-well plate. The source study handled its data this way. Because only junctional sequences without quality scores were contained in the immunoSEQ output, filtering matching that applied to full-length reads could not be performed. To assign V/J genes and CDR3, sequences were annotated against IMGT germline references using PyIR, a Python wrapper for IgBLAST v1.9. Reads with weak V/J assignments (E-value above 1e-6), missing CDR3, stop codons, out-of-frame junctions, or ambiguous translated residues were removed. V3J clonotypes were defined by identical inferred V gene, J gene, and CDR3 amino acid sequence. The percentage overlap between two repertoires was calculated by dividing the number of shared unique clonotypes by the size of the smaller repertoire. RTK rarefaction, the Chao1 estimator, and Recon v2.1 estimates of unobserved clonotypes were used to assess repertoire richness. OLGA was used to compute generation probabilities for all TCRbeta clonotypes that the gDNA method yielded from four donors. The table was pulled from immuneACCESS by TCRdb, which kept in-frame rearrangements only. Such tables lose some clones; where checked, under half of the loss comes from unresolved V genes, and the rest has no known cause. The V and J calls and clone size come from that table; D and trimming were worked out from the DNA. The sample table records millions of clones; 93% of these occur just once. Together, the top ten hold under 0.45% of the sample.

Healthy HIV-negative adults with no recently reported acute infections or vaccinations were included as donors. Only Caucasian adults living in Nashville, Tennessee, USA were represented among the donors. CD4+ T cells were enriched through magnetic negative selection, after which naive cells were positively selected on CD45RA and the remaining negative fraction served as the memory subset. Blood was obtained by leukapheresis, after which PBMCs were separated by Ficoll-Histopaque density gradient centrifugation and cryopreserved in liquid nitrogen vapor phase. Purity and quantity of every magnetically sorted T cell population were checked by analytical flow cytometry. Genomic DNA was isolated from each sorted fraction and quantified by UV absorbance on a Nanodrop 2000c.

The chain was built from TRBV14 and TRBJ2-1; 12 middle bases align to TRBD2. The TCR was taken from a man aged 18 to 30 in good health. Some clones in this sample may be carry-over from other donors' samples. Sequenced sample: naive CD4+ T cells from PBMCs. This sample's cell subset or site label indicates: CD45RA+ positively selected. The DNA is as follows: TGTGCCAGCAGCCAAGTCCTAGCGGGAGGGATTGAGCAGTTCTTC. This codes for CASSQVLAGGIEQFF.